A single sample gave rise to the 14 T cell receptor beta chains below, sequenced in a study of T-cell reconstitution after alpha-beta-depleted transplantation in children. Preparing the TCRbeta library involved the use of unique molecular identifiers. TCRdb independently ran MiXCR on the PCR reads; one entry per CDR3 protein. The sample records 500,000 or so distinct CDR3 sequences, less than 35% being singletons. This specimen was PBMCs from the stem cell graft donor, taken from the stem cell graft. These receptors all stem from a human donor who donated a stem cell graft to a child with aplastic anemia.

This clonotype was recorded at least ten times. This chain joins TRBV7-8 and TRBJ2-3, with 8 bases that match TRBD2. This CDR3 region has 17 residues. Germline values: CDR1 SGHVS, CDR2 FQNEAQ. V trimming: 5 bases; J trimming: 4 bases; junction bases outside the gene matches: 14. CDR3 in DNA: TGTGCCAGCAGCCTCCGAAAAGCGGGAGATAAGGCAGATACGCAGTATTTT. The encoded protein is CASSLRKAGDKADTQYF. Full variable domain (missing parts from reference TRBV7-8 and TRBJ2-3): GAGVSQSPRYKVAKRGQDVALRCDPISGHVSLFWYQQALGQGPEFLTYFQNEAQLDKSGLPSDRFFAERPEGSVSTLKIQRTQQEDSAVYLCASSLRKAGDKADTQYFGPGTRLTVL.

The sample holds a few counts of this clonotype. The CDR3 coding sequence is TGTGCCTGGAGTAGGGGGGTTTTGAACACCGGGGAGCTGTTTTTT. Protein sequence: CAWSRGVLNTGELFF. The chain has TRBV30 and TRBJ2-2; either TRBD1 or TRBD2 may fit D (6 bases each). Trimming removed 2 bases at V and 1 base at J, with 11 bases between. This CDR3 contains 15 residues. Germline lookup yields CDR1 GTSNPN and CDR2 SVGIG (reference sequence).

The gene calls are TRBV5-1 and TRBJ1-6, with D possibly matching TRBD1 (5 bases). V gave up 4 bases and J gave up 7 bases, with 15 bases separating them. The CDR3 contains 15 residues. CDR1 is SGHRS and CDR2 is YFSETQ in the germline V gene. In nucleotides, the CDR3 is TGCGCCAGCAGCCCGCGTGTCAGGGAAAATTCACCCCTCCACTTT. Protein: CASSPRVRENSPLHF.

This chain links TRBV19 with TRBJ2-7, with 10 positions matching TRBD1. Losses at the gene ends were 5 bases for V and 3 bases for J; bases not matched to a gene: 1. Per the germline V gene, CDR1 is LNHDA and CDR2 is SQIVND (reference sequence). CDR3 length: 13 residues. The CDR3: CASSGDRGYEQYV. In nucleotides, the CDR3 is TGTGCCAGTAGTGGGGACAGGGGCTACGAGCAGTACGTC.

The chain couples TRBV7-2 to TRBJ2-3; D is unclear. This CDR3 region has 11 residues. V dropped 7 bases and J dropped 2 bases, with 4 bases sitting between them. Germline assignment: CDR1 SGHTA and CDR2 FQGNSA. CDR3 DNA: TGTGCCAGCATCGTCACAGATACGCAGTATTTT. This sequence encodes CASIVTDTQYF.

This rearrangement joins TRBV12-3 or TRBV12-4 to TRBJ2-1; the match to TRBD2 covers 7 bases. CDR3 length: 12 amino acids. The junction had 2 bases not matched to a gene; V was cut back by 5 bases and J by 7 bases. The CDR3 coding sequence is TGTGCCAGCAGTACTAGCGCGAATGAGCAGTTCTTC. Its protein is CASSTSANEQFF.

The rearrangement uses TRBV20-1 and TRBJ2-1, with TRBD2 matching 10 bases. CDR1 and CDR2 (germline): DFQATT, SNEGSKA (reference sequence). CDR3 length: 19 residues. V shed 4 bases, J shed 2 bases, and the junction held 17 bases outside the gene matches. CDR3 bases: TGCAGTGCTACTATTCCGGGACTAGCGCTCCGAGGGCCCTACAATGAGCAGTTCTTC. It yields the protein CSATIPGLALRGPYNEQFF.

The table lists this clonotype with a few counts. The chain combines TRBV12-3 or TRBV12-4 with TRBJ2-5; weak D call: TRBD2 (6 bases). The CDR3 extends over 13 amino acids. Trimming pared 7 bases from V and 5 bases from J, leaving 14 bases between. The CDR3 sequence: CASTWGGGETQYF. As DNA, the CDR3 is TGTGCCAGCACCTGGGGTGGGGGGGAGACCCAGTACTTC.

The J gene is TRBJ1-2, the V gene TRBV10-3; D is possibly TRBD1 (6 bases). Deletions cut 6 bases from V and 0 bases from J, with 14 bases between. Per germline, CDR1 ENHRY and CDR2 SYGVKD. The CDR3 consists of 15 residues. DNA for the CDR3: TGTGCCATCAGACCACAGGGAAGCGCTAACTATGGCTACACCTTC. Translation: CAIRPQGSANYGYTF.

V and J are TRBV5-4 and TRBJ1-2, with no clear D. This CDR3 spans 14 amino acids. Between the trimmed V and J ends, which lost 0 bases and 3 bases, there was a span of 9 bases. Germline CDR1 is SGHNT and CDR2 is YYREEE (reference sequence). This CDR3 reads CASSLDGLHYGYTF. The CDR3 DNA sequence: TGTGCCAGCAGCTTGGATGGCCTACACTATGGCTACACCTTC.

This clonotype was seen more than once but under ten times. The CDR3 DNA is TGTGCCAGCAGTTTACCTCCCACAGATACGCAGTATTTT. Translated, it gives CASSLPPTDTQYF. V gene TRBV12-3 or TRBV12-4 combines with J gene TRBJ2-3; D remains unclear. Trimming took 2 bases from V and 2 from J, leaving 5 bases between them. This CDR3 comprises 13 residues.

V gene TRBV12-3 or TRBV12-4 combines with J gene TRBJ1-6, with D perhaps matching TRBD1 (6 bases). The CDR3 sequence is 13 residues long. V shed 7 bases and J shed 5 bases, with 9 bases lying between them. This chain's CDR3 is CASKGQNNSPLHF. The CDR3 coding sequence is TGTGCCAGCAAAGGACAGAATAATTCACCCCTCCACTTT.

The chain carries TRBV6-5 and TRBJ1-5, with D perhaps matching TRBD1 (6 bases). From germline, CDR1 is MNHEY and CDR2 SVGAGI. This CDR3 contains 15 residues. Deletions cut 2 bases from V and 4 bases from J, with 12 bases between. The chain's CDR3 is CASSYTAGENQPQHF. CDR3 DNA sequence: TGTGCCAGCAGTTACACGGCAGGGGAAAATCAGCCCCAGCATTTT.

The V gene is TRBV12-2, the J gene TRBJ2-5; TRBD1, as called in the table, went unchecked against the DNA. TRBV12-2 is tagged as a pseudogene. The CDR3 sequence is 15 residues long. Here the CDR3 reads CASRQRDSRQETQYF. CDR3 DNA sequence: TGTGCAAGTCGCCAACGGGACAGTCGGCAAGAGACCCAGTACTTC.